This T cell receptor beta chain originates from a study of early T cells in non-severe SARS-CoV-2 infection. Study-wide context: Alpha and beta chains were unpaired, from unsorted whole-blood bulk RNA.

Study results and limitations: Database matching using VDJdb favored anti-spike CD8 responses, with private and CD4 specificities left missing.

Unique molecular identifiers (one per individual cDNA molecule) were attached. TCRdb re-called the 5' RACE reads through MiXCR, storing one row per CDR3 protein. The sample records over 55,000 distinct CDR3 sequences, roughly a tenth being singletons. Worth noting for this clonotype: Its antigen is not known.

CDR1 is SGHVS and CDR2 is FQNEAQ in the germline V gene. V was trimmed by 0 bases and J by 4 bases, leaving 10 bases between them. This CDR3 contains 15 residues. The genes are TRBV7-8 and TRBJ1-5; no definite D call. This receptor was obtained from an adult who was a healthcare worker with PCR-confirmed SARS-CoV-2 infection or an uninfected control (not recorded which). Specimen: whole blood. Here the CDR3 reads CASSLAQVGNQPQHF. DNA for the CDR3: TGTGCCAGCAGCTTAGCGCAAGTGGGAAATCAGCCCCAGCATTTT.